The clone carrying this T cell receptor (beta chain) was picked up many times. Its target is not known. The source of the sample is a study of Graves' ophthalmopathy and Graves' hyperthyroidism. Study-wide results and limits: Blood also harbored most expanded thyroid clonotypes above 0.001 frequency.

By definition, stable hyperthyroidism involved no ophthalmopathy within 18 months of follow-up. The CDR3 contains 15 residues. The ends were cut back, 2 bases at V and 1 base at J, with 9 bases in the middle. Germline V CDR1 and CDR2: LNHDA, SQIVND (reference sequence). Transcripts of RNA were the source for amplifying TCR beta CDR3 regions. In the first round, RT-PCR was carried out with HTBI primers, and a multiplex PCR formed the second round. TCRdb fed the multiplex PCR reads into MiXCR, producing one record per CDR3 protein. Of about 420,000 distinct CDR3 sequences in the sample, more than 20% were seen once.

This sequence originates from a woman aged 18 to 35 with stable Graves' hyperthyroidism. J is TRBJ1-5 and V is TRBV19; D is unclear. The sample comprised peripheral blood. The CDR3 here is CASSISGMSNQPQHF. Written as DNA, the CDR3 is TGTGCCAGTAGTATATCAGGTATGAGCAATCAGCCCCAGCATTTT.